The rows below give T cell receptor beta chains drawn from one sample of a study of blood T cell repertoires in COVID-19. Profiling relied on immunoSEQ multiplex PCR, and the TCRdb table lists in-frame clones only, not all of them. The profile shows approximately 250,000 clones, approximately 85% of them singletons. Sequenced: peripheral blood. These receptors were obtained from a woman aged 80 or over with COVID-19, enrolled during active disease. The CDR3 runs from the conserved cysteine through the conserved F or W. The D gene is left open where the match is weak. Clone size appears in some rows only: once, few, many, or a class for an expanded clone.

d_gene | j_gene | abundance | v_gene | CDR3nt | CDR3aa
- | TRBJ2-4 | - | TRBV7-9 | TGTGCCAGCAGCTTAGGGGAGATGGGCAAAAACATTCAGTACTTC | CASSLGEMGKNIQYF
TRBD1 | TRBJ2-7 | - | TRBV11-2 | TGTGCCAGCAGCCGAACAGGGGTCGCCCTCTACGAGCAGTACTTC | CASSRTGVALYEQYF
- | TRBJ1-1 | - | TRBV25-1 | TGTGCCAGCAGTGAGTCGACAGTCTCTGGCCTAGGAGCTTTCTTT | CASSESTVSGLGAFF
TRBD1 | TRBJ1-2 | - | TRBV5-4 | TGTGCCAGCAGCTTGGTTCGGGACAGCTATGGCTACACCTTC | CASSLVRDSYGYTF
- | TRBJ1-6 | few | TRBV19 | TGTGCCAGTAGTGACAGATATAATTCACCCCTCCACTTT | CASSDRYNSPLHF
- | TRBJ1-6 | - | TRBV5-1 | TGCGCCAGCAGCTTTACCCCGCGACAGGATTCACCCCTCCACTTT | CASSFTPRQDSPLHF
- | TRBJ1-6 | - | TRBV7-2 | TGTGCCAGCAGTCCCCAGGGTAATTCACCCCTCCACTTT | CASSPQGNSPLHF
- | TRBJ2-3 | - | TRBV18 | TGTGCCAGCTCACCACGACAGAGAGGTAGCACAGATACGCAGTATTTT | CASSPRQRGSTDTQYF
- | TRBJ2-5 | - | TRBV4-2 | TGTGCCAGCAGTCCTAGGGGGGGCGCGGGCGCGGAGACCCAGTACTTC | CASSPRGGAGAETQYF
- | TRBJ1-2 | few | TRBV6-5 | TGTGCCAGCAGAAACAGGGTTCGGATGGGCTACACCTTC | CASRNRVRMGYTF
TRBD2 | TRBJ2-1 | - | TRBV19 | TGTGCCAGTAGTACACTAGCGGGTGTTTACAATGAGCAGTTCTTC | CASSTLAGVYNEQFF
TRBD1 | TRBJ1-6 | - | TRBV7-2 | TGTGCCAGCAGCTTGACAGGGGGTGCCAATTCACCCCTCCACTTT | CASSLTGGANSPLHF
- | TRBJ1-2 | - | TRBV28 | TGTGCAATCGGTGACTATGGCTACACCTTC | CAIGDYGYTF
TRBD1 | TRBJ1-6 | - | TRBV19 | TGTGCCAGTAGTACCCGGACAGGGGAGAATTCACCCCTCCACTTT | CASSTRTGENSPLHF